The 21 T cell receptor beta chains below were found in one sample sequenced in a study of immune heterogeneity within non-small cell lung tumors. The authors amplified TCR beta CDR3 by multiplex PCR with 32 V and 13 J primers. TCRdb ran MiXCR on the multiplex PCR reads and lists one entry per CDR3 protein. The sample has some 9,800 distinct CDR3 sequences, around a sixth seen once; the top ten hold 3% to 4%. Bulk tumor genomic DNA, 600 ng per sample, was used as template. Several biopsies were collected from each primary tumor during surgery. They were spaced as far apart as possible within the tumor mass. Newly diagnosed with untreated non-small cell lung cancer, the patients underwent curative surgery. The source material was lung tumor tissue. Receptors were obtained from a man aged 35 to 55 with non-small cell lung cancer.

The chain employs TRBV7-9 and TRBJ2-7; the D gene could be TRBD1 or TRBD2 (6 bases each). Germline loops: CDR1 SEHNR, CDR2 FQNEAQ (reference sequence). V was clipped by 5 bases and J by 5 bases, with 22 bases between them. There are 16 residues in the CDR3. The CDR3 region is CASSPGQRGESDEQYF. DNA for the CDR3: TGTGCCAGCAGCCCCGGACAGAGGGGGGAGTCGGACGAGCAGTACTTC. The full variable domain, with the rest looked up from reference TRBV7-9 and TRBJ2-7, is DTGVSQNPRHKITKRGQNVTFRCDPISEHNRLYWYRQTLGQGPEFLTYFQNEAQLEKSRLLSDRFSAERPKGSFSTLEIQRTEQGDSAMYLCASSPGQRGESDEQYFGPGTRLTVT.

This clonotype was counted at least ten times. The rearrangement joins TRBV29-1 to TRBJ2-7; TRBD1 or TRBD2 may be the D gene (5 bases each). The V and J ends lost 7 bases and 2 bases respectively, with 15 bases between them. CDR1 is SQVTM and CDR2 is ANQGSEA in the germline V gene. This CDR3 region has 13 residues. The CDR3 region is CSGDPWAPYEQYF. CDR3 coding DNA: TGCAGCGGGGACCCTTGGGCTCCCTACGAGCAGTACTTC.

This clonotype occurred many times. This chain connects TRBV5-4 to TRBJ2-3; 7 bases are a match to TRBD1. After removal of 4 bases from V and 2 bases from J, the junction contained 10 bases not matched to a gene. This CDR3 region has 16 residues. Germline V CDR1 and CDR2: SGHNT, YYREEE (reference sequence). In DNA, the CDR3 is TGTGCCAGCAGCCTGGAGACAGGGACGGCCACAGATACGCAGTATTTT. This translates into CASSLETGTATDTQYF.

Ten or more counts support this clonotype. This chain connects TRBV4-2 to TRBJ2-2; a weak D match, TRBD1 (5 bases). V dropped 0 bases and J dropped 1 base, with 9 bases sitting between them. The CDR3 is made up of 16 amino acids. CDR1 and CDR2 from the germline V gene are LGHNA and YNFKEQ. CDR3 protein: CASSQDRVGNTGELFF. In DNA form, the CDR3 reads TGTGCCAGCAGCCAAGACAGGGTTGGGAACACCGGGGAGCTGTTTTTT.

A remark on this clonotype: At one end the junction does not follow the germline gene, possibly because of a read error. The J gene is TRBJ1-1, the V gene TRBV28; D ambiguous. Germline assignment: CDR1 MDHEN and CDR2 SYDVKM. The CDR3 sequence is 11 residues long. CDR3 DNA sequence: TGTGTCAGCAGTTTAGTCACTCAAGCTTTCTTT. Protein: CVSSLVTQAFF.

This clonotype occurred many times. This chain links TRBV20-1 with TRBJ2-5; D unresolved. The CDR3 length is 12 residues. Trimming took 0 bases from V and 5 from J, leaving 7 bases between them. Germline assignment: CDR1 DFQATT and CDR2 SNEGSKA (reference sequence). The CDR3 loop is CSAREGWETQYF. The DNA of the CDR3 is TGCAGTGCTAGAGAAGGGTGGGAGACCCAGTACTTC.

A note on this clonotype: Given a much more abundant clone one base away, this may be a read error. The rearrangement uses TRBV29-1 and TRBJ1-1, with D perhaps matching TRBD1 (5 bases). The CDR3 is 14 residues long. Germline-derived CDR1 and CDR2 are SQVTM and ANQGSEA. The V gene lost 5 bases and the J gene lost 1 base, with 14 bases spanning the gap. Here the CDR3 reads CSVSVGGWNTEAFF. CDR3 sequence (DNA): TGCAGCGTTTCGGTGGGGGGTTGGAACACTGAAGCTTTCTTT.

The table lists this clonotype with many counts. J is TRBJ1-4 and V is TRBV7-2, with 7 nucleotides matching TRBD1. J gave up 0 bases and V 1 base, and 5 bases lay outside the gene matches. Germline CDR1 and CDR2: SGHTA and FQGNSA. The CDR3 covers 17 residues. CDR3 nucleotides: TGTGCCAGCAGCTTAGGGGCCAGGGGGGCAACTAATGAAAAACTGTTTTTT. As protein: CASSLGARGATNEKLFF. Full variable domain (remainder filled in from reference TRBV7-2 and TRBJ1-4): GAGVSQSPSNKVTEKGKDVELRCDPISGHTALYWYRQSLGQGLEFLIYFQGNSAPDKSGLPSDRFSAERTGGSVSTLTIQRTQQEDSAVYLCASSLGARGATNEKLFFGSGTQLSVL.

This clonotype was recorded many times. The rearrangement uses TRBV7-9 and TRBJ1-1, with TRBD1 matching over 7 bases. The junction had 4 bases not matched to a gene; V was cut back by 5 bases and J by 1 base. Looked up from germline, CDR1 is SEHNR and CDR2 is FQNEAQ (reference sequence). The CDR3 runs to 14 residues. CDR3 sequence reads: CASSQGEGNTEAFF. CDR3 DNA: TGTGCCAGCAGCCAGGGGGAGGGGAACACTGAAGCTTTCTTT.

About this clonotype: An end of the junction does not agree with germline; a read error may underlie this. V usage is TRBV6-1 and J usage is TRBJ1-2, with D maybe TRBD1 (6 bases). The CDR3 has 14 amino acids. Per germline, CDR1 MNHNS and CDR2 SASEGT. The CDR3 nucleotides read TGTGCCAGCAGTGAACGGGGGGCGCTGTATGGCTACATCTTC. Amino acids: CASSERGALYGYIF.

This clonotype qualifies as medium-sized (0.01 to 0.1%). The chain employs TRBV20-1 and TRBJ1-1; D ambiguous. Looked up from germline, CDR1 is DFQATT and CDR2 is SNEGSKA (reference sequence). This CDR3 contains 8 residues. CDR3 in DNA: TGCAGCCTACATGAAGCTTTCTTT. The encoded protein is CSLHEAFF.

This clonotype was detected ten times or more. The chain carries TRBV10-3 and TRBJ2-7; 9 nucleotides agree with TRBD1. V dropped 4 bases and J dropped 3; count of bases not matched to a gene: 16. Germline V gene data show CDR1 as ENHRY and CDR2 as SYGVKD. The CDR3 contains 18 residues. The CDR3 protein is CAISAIQGARNKRYEQYF. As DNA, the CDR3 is TGTGCCATCAGTGCGATACAGGGGGCGCGAAACAAACGCTACGAGCAGTACTTC.

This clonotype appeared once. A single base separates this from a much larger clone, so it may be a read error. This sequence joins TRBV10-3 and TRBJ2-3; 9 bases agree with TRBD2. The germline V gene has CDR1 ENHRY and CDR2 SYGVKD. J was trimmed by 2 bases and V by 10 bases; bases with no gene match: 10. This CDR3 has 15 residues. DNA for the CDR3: TGTGCCACCGGGCGCGGGAGGGGGCCCACAGATACGCAGTATTTT. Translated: CATGRGRGPTDTQYF.

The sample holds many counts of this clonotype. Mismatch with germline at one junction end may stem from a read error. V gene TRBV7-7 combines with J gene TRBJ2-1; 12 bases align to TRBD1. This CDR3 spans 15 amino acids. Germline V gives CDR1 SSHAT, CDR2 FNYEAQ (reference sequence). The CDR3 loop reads CASSLGTGGHNEQFF. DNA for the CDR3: TGTGCTAGCAGCTTAGGGACAGGGGGCCACAATGAGCAGTTCTTC. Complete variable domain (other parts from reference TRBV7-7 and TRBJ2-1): GAGVSQSPRYKVTKRGQDVTLRCDPISSHATLYWYQQALGQGPEFLTYFNYEAQPDKSGLPSDRFSAERPEGSISTLTIQRTEQRDSAMYRCASSLGTGGHNEQFFGPGTRLTVL.

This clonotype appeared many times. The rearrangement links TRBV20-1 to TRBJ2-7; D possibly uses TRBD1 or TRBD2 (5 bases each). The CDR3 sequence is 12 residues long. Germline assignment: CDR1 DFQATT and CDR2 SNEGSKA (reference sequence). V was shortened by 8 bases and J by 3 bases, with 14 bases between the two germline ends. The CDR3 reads CSIQGRVYEQYF. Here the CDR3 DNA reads TGCAGTATCCAGGGACGGGTCTACGAGCAGTACTTC.

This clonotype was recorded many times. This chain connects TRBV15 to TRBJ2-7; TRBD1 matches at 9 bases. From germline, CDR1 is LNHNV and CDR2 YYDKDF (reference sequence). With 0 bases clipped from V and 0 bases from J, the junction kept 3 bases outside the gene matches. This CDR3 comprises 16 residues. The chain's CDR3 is CATSREPDRGSYEQYF. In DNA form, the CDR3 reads TGTGCCACCAGCAGAGAACCGGACAGGGGCTCCTACGAGCAGTACTTC.

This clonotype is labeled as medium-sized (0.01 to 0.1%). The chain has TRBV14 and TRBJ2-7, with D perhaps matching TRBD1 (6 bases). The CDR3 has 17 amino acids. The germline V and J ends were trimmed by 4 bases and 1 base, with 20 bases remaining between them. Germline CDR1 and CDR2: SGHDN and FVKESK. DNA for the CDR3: TGTGCCAGCAGCCCATCGATATGGGACACAGAATCCTACGAGCAGTACTTC. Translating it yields CASSPSIWDTESYEQYF.

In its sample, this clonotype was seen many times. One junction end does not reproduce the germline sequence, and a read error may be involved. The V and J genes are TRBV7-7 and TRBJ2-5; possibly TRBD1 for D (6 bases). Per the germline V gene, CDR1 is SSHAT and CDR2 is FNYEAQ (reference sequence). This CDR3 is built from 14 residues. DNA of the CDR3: TGTGCTAGCAGCTTAGAGCTACAGGGAGAGACCCAGTACTTC. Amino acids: CASSLELQGETQYF. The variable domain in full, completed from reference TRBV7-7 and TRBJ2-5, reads GAGVSQSPRYKVTKRGQDVTLRCDPISSHATLYWYQQALGQGPEFLTYFNYEAQPDKSGLPSDRFSAERPEGSISTLTIQRTEQRDSAMYRCASSLELQGETQYFGPGTRLLVL.

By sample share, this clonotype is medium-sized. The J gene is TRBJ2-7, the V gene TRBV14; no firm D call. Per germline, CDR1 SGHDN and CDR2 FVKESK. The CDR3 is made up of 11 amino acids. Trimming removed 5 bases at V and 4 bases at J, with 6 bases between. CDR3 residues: CASSYRYEQYF. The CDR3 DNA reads TGTGCCAGCAGCTACCGATACGAGCAGTACTTC.

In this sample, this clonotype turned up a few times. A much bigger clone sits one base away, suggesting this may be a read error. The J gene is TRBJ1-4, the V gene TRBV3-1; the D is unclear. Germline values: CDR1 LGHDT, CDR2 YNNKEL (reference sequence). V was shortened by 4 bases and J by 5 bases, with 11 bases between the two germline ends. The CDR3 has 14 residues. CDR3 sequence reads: CASSRKEVNEKLFF. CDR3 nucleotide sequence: TGTGCCAGCAGCCGCAAGGAAGTAAATGAAAAACTGTTTTTT.

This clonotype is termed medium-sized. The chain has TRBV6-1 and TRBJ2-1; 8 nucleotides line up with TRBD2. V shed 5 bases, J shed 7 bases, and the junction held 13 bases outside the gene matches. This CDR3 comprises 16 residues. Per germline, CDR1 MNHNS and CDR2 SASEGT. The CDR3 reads CASSFRASGRINEQFF. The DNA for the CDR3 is TGTGCCAGCAGTTTCCGTGCGAGCGGGAGAATAAATGAGCAGTTCTTC.